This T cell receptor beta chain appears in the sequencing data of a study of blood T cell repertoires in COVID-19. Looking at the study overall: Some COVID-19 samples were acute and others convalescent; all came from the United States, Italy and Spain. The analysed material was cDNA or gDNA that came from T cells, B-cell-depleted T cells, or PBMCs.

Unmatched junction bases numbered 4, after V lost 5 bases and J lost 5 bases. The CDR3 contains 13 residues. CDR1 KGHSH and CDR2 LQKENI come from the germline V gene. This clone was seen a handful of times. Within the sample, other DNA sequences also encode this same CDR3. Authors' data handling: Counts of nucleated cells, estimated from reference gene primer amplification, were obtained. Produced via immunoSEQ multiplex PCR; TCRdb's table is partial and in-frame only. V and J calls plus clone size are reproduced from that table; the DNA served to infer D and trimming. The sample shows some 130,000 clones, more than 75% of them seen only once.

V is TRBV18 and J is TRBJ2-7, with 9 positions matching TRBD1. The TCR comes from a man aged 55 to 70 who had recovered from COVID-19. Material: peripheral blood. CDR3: CASSGQGRDEQYF. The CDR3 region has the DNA TGTGCCAGCTCAGGACAGGGGCGGGACGAGCAGTACTTC.